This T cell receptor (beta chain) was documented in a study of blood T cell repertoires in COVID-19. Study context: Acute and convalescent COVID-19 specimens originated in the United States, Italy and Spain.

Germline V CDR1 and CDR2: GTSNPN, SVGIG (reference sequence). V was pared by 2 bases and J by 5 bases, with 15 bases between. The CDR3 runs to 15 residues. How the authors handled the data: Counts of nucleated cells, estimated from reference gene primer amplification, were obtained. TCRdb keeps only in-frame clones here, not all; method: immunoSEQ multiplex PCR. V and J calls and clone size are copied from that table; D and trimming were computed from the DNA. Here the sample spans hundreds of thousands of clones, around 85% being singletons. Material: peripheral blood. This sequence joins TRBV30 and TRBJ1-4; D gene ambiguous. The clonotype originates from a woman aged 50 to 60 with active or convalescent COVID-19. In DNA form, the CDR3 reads TGTGCCTGGAGTTCCGGAGCTCTCGGGAATGAAAAACTGTTTTTT. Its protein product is CAWSSGALGNEKLFF.